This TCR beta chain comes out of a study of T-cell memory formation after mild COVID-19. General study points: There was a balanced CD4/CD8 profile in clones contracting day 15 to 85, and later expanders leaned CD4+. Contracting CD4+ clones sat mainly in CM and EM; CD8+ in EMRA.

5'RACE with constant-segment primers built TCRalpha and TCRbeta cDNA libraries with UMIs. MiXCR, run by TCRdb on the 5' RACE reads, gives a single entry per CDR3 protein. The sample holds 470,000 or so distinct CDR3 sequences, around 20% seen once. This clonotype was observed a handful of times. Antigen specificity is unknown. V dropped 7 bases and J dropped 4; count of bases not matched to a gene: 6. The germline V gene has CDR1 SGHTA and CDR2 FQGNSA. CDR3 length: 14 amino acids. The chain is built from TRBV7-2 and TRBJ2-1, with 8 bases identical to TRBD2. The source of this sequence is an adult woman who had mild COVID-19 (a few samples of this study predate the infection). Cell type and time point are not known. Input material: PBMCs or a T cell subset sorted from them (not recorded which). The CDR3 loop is CASNSRGGYNEQFF. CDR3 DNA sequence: TGTGCCAGCAACTCCCGGGGGGGGTACAATGAGCAGTTCTTC.